This entry features one T cell receptor beta chain sequence. No antigen is known for it. Trimming pared 3 bases from V and 4 bases from J, leaving 10 bases between. The length of the CDR3 is 13 residues. The germline CDR1 and CDR2 sequences are MDHEN and SYDVKM. This record belongs to a study of cytomegalovirus exposure and HLA in healthy donors. Broader study findings: The sole available immune exposure information was CMV serostatus. Confirmation in vitro established that a few CMV-associated chains were specific for CMV antigens. A later analysis reportedly found fewer N-insertions in an Asian-associated ancestry cluster than the approximately 730-donor mean.

It was with 60 Vbeta and 13 Jbeta primers that the PCR ran. Some clones are missing from TCRdb's copy, which holds only in-frame ones; the method was immunoSEQ multiplex PCR. The repertoire holds about 98,000 clones, with around 67% as singletons. The chain links TRBV28 to TRBJ2-7; perhaps TRBD1 as D (5 bases). The TCR was taken from a man aged 50 to 60 in good health and CMV-seronegative. The sample consisted of PBMCs. The chain's CDR3 is CASSFGAGYEQYF. CDR3 DNA sequence: TGTGCCAGCAGTTTTGGGGCAGGGTACGAGCAGTACTTC.